What follows are 18 T cell receptor beta chains derived from one specimen sequenced in a study of control samples from healthy donors and cancer patients. TCRdb's table, derived via immunoSEQ multiplex PCR, lists solely in-frame clones and lacks some. There are 400,000 to 500,000 clones in the sample; about nine tenths occur only once, and 5.5% to 7.5% lies in the top ten. Sequenced material: PBMCs. These receptors all come from a man in his forties with head and neck cancer.

This rearrangement joins TRBV24-1 to TRBJ2-3; 9 bases agree with TRBD2. This CDR3 is built from 17 residues. Germline lookup yields CDR1 KGHDR and CDR2 SFDVKD. The trim removed 4 bases at V and 5 bases at J, leaving 12 bases unmatched. The DNA of the CDR3 is TGTGCCACCAGTGAGGGGTTCTTAGCGGGAGCAGGAGATACGCAGTATTTT. Translation gives CATSEGFLAGAGDTQYF.

The chain uses TRBV23-1 and TRBJ2-3, with a possible D match to TRBD1 (7 bases). TRBV23-1 is labeled an ORF, and its function is uncertain. The V end was cut by 7 bases, the J end by 4 bases, with 15 bases between. The CDR3 has 14 residues. This chain's CDR3 is CASNSRRGPDTQYF. The CDR3 DNA reads TGCGCCAGCAACTCTCGGAGGGGGCCAGATACGCAGTATTTT.

The chain employs TRBV14 and TRBJ2-7, with 9 positions matching TRBD1. V lost 5 bases to trimming and J lost 3 bases; unmatched junction nucleotides: 5. Germline CDR1 is SGHDN and CDR2 is FVKESK. This CDR3 is built from 14 residues. The CDR3 nucleotides read TGTGCCAGCAGCTACAGGGGGCAGAACTACGAGCAGTACTTC. It yields the protein CASSYRGQNYEQYF.

The chain joins TRBV2 to TRBJ2-6; D gene ambiguous. The germline V gene has CDR1 SNHLY and CDR2 FYNNEI. The CDR3 has 15 amino acids. V was cut by 10 bases and J by 0 bases, with 13 bases left in between. The CDR3 spells CANEDIHSGANVLTF. The CDR3 bases are TGTGCCAACGAAGACATACACTCTGGGGCCAACGTCCTGACTTTC. Based on the CDR3 plus reference TRBV2 and TRBJ2-6, the full variable domain is EPEVTQTPSHQVTQMGQEVILRCVPISNHLYFYWYRQILGQKVEFLVSFYNNEISEKSEIFDDQFSVERPDGSNFTLKIRSTKLEDSAMYFCANEDIHSGANVLTFGAGSRLTVL.

The chain combines TRBV10-1 with TRBJ2-3; 9 bases map to TRBD1. CDR1 and CDR2 from the germline V gene are WNHNN and SYGVQD (reference sequence). The CDR3 consists of 15 residues. Trimming cost V 9 bases and J 5 bases; bases outside gene matches: 12. As DNA, the CDR3 is TGCGCCAGTAGACCGGGACAGGGCGGTATAGATACGCAGTATTTT. Its protein product is CASRPGQGGIDTQYF.

This clone was observed once. The chain uses TRBV4-2 and TRBJ1-4; 7 positions match TRBD1. Germline assignment: CDR1 LGHNA and CDR2 YNFKEQ. V shed 4 bases and J 8 bases; nucleotides not matched to a gene: 10. CDR3 length equals 15 residues. CDR3 DNA: TGTGCCAGCAGCCCGAGTTCGACAGGGACCGAAAAACTGTTTTTT. This codes for CASSPSSTGTEKLFF.

This clone appeared a single time. The chain carries TRBV5-6 and TRBJ1-2; D unresolved. Germline V gene data show CDR1 as SGHDT and CDR2 as YYEEEE. This CDR3 contains 14 residues. Trimming took 3 bases from V and 5 from J, leaving 14 bases between them. CDR3 bases: TGTGCCAGCAGCTCCAAAAACCCCGGATATGGCTACACCTTC. Amino acid sequence: CASSSKNPGYGYTF.

The rearrangement joins TRBV29-1 to TRBJ2-1, with TRBD1 matching 7 bases. The CDR3 runs to 13 residues. Trimming at V came to 3 bases and at J to 10 bases, leaving 9 bases not matched to a gene. Germline V gives CDR1 SQVTM, CDR2 ANQGSEA. The CDR3 reads CSVENGQEREQFF. The DNA for the CDR3 is TGCAGCGTTGAGAATGGACAGGAGCGCGAGCAGTTCTTC.

The V call is TRBV5-6, the J call TRBJ2-5, with 11 bases aligning to TRBD2. This CDR3 region has 14 residues. V lost 2 bases and J lost 5; bases outside the gene matches: 2. The germline V gene encodes CDR1 SGHDT and CDR2 YYEEEE. The CDR3: CASSFGLAGETQYF. The CDR3 DNA sequence: TGTGCCAGCAGCTTCGGACTAGCGGGTGAGACCCAGTACTTC.

This rearrangement joins TRBV9 to TRBJ1-2; weak D call: TRBD1 (5 bases). In germline, CDR1 is SGDLS, CDR2 YYNGEE. The V end was cut by 0 bases, the J end by 4 bases, with 22 bases between. This CDR3 is built from 18 residues. CDR3 nucleotides: TGTGCCAGCAGCGTAGCCGGGGGGGACGTCTTGGACTTCTATGGCTACACCTTC. It translates to CASSVAGGDVLDFYGYTF.

This clone was recorded once. The J gene is TRBJ1-5, the V gene TRBV15; D is uncertain. The CDR3 loop spans 13 amino acids. CDR1 and CDR2 (germline): LNHNV, YYDKDF (reference sequence). V shed 0 bases and J shed 7 bases, with 7 bases lying between them. The CDR3 region has the DNA TGTGCCACCAGCAGAGATTTAAAACAGCCCCAGCATTTT. Its translation is CATSRDLKQPQHF.

The chain couples TRBV19 to TRBJ2-6, with D perhaps matching TRBD1 (6 bases). Germline loops: CDR1 LNHDA, CDR2 SQIVND (reference sequence). The CDR3 spans 16 residues. V was trimmed by 6 bases and J by 4 bases, leaving 16 bases between them. The CDR3 is CASRNSQGQGANVLTF. The DNA of the CDR3 is TGTGCCAGTAGGAACTCTCAGGGGCAAGGGGCCAACGTCCTGACTTTC. Variable domain in full (rest from reference TRBV19 and TRBJ2-6): DGGITQSPKYLFRKEGQNVTLSCEQNLNHDAMYWYRQDPGQGLRLIYYSQIVNDFQKGDIAEGYSVSREKKESFPLTVTSAQKNPTAFYLCASRNSQGQGANVLTFGAGSRLTVL.

This chain links TRBV5-1 with TRBJ1-6; D not certain. Germline V gene data show CDR1 as SGHRS and CDR2 as YFSETQ. V was shortened by 0 bases and J by 8 bases, with 9 bases between the two germline ends. This CDR3 spans 14 amino acids. DNA for the CDR3: TGCGCCAGCAGCTTGGGACTTATGGATTCACCCCTCCACTTT. Protein sequence: CASSLGLMDSPLHF.

This clone appeared once. The rearrangement joins TRBV2 to TRBJ1-5; tentatively, D is TRBD1 (5 bases). This CDR3 has 17 amino acids. Trimming shortened V by 4 bases and J by 0 bases, and 16 bases separated the two germline ends. Germline V lookup: CDR1 SNHLY, CDR2 FYNNEI. The DNA for the CDR3 is TGTGCCAGCAGTGGGGACCTGCAGATTTATAGCAATCAGCCCCAGCATTTT. This sequence encodes CASSGDLQIYSNQPQHF.

The genes are TRBV6-5 and TRBJ2-7; 7 nucleotides match TRBD2. CDR3 length: 14 residues. Germline V gene sequence: CDR1 MNHEY, CDR2 SVGAGI. With V trimmed by 8 bases and J by 2 bases, 9 bases remained unmatched. The CDR3 protein is CASAGSGVTYEQYF. CDR3 DNA sequence: TGTGCCAGCGCCGGGAGCGGGGTAACCTACGAGCAGTACTTC.

The table lists this clone with a few counts. The genes are TRBV2 and TRBJ2-7; D is possibly TRBD1 or TRBD2 (5 bases each). The germline V gene has CDR1 SNHLY and CDR2 FYNNEI. The V end lost 4 bases, the J end lost 3 bases, and 22 bases lay between the germline ends. The CDR3 consists of 17 residues. CDR3 protein: CASSAPRWDLEFYEQYF. CDR3 DNA: TGTGCCAGCAGTGCCCCTCGTTGGGACCTAGAGTTCTACGAGCAGTACTTC.

The CDR3 loop reads CASSQGRGATNEKLFF. CDR3 DNA: TGTGCCAGCAGTCAGGGGAGAGGGGCAACTAATGAAAAACTGTTTTTT. The genes are TRBV28 and TRBJ1-4; the D gene is possibly TRBD1 (6 bases). Trimming left V 5 bases short and J 0 bases short, with 13 bases between. Germline values: CDR1 MDHEN, CDR2 SYDVKM. The CDR3 has 16 amino acids. The full variable domain, rest sourced from reference TRBV28 and TRBJ1-4, is DVKVTQSSRYLVKRTGEKVFLECVQDMDHENMFWYRQDPGLGLRLIYFSYDVKMKEKGDIPEGYSVSREKKERFSLILESASTNQTSMYLCASSQGRGATNEKLFFGSGTQLSVL.

This chain links TRBV5-1 with TRBJ2-5; no clear D gene. The V and J ends lost 7 bases and 5 bases respectively, with 21 bases between them. This CDR3 has 15 residues. Germline V gene sequence: CDR1 SGHRS, CDR2 YFSETQ. In DNA form, the CDR3 reads TGCGCCAGCCAGTTAAGGGTGAGGCTTGGCGAGACCCAGTACTTC. Protein product: CASQLRVRLGETQYF. The full variable domain, completed using reference TRBV5-1 and TRBJ2-5, is KAGVTQTPRYLIKTRGQQVTLSCSPISGHRSVSWYQQTPGQGLQFLFEYFSETQRNKGNFPGRFSGRQFSNSRSEMNVSTLELGDSALYLCASQLRVRLGETQYFGPGTRLLVL.